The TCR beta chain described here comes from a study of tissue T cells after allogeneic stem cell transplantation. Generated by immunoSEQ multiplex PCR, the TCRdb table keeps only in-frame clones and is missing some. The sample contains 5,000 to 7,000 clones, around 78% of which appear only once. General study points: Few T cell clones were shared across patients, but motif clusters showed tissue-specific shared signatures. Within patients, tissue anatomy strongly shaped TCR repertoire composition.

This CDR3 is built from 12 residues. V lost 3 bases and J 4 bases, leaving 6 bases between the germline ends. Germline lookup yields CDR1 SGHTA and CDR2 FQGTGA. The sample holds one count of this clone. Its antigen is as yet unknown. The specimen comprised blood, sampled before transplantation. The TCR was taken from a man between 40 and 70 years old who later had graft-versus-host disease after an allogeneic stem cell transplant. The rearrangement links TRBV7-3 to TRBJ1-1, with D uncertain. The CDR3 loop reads CASSFEGTEAFF. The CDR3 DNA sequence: TGTGCCAGCAGCTTCGAAGGCACTGAAGCTTTCTTT.